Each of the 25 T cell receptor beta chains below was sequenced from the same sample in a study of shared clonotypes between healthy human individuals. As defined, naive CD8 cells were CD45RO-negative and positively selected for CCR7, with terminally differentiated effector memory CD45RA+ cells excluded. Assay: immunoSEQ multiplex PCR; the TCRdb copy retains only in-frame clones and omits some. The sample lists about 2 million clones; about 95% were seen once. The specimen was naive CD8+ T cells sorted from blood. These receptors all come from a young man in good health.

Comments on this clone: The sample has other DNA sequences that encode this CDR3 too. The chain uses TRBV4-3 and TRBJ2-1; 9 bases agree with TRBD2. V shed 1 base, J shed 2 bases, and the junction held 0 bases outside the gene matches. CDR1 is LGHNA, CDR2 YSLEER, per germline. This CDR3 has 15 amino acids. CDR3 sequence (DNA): TGCGCCAGCAGCCAAGTAGCGGGGGCCTACAATGAGCAGTTCTTC. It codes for CASSQVAGAYNEQFF.

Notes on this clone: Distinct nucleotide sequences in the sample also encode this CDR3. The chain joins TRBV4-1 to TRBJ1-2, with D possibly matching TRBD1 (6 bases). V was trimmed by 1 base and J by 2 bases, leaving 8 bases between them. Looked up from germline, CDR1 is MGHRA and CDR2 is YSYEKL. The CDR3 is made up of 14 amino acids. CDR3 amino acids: CASSQVGQNYGYTF. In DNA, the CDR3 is TGCGCCAGCAGCCAAGTAGGACAGAACTATGGCTACACCTTC.

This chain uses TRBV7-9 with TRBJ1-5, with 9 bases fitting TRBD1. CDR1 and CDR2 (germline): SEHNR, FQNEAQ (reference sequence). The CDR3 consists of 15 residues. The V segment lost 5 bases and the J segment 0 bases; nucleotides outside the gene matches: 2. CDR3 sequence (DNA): TGTGCCAGCAGCGGGGACAGGGATAGCAATCAGCCCCAGCATTTT. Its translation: CASSGDRDSNQPQHF.

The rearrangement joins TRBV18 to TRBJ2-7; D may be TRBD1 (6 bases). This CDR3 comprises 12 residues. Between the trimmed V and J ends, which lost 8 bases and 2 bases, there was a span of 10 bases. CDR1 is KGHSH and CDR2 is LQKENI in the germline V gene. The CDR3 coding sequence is TGTGCCAGCGGGGGCGAGCCCTACGAGCAGTACTTC. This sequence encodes CASGGEPYEQYF.

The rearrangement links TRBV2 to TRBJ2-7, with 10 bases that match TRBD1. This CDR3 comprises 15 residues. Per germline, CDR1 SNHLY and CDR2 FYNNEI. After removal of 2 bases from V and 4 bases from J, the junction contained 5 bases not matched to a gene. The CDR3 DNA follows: TGTGCCAGCAGTGAATGGAGGGGACAGGGGTACGAGCAGTACTTC. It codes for CASSEWRGQGYEQYF. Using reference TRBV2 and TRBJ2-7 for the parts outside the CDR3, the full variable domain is EPEVTQTPSHQVTQMGQEVILRCVPISNHLYFYWYRQILGQKVEFLVSFYNNEISEKSEIFDDQFSVERPDGSNFTLKIRSTKLEDSAMYFCASSEWRGQGYEQYFGPGTRLTVT.

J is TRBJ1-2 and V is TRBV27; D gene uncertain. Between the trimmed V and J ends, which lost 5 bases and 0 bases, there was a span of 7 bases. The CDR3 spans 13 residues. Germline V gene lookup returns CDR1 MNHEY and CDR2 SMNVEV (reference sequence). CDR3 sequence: CASSAQANYGYTF. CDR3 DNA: TGTGCCAGCAGTGCACAAGCTAACTATGGCTACACCTTC.

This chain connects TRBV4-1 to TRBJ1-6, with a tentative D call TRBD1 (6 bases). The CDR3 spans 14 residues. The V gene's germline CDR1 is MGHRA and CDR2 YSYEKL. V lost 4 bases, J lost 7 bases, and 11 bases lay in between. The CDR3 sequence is CASSLSGGNSPLHF. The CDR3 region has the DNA TGCGCCAGCAGCCTCTCTGGGGGCAATTCACCCCTCCACTTT.

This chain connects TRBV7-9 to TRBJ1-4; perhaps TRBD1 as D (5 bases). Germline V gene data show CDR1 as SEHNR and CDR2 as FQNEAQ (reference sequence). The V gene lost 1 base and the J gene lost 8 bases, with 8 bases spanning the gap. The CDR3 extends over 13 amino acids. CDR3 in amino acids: CASSLDGGEKLFF. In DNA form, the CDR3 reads TGTGCCAGCAGCTTAGATGGGGGGGAAAAACTGTTTTTT.

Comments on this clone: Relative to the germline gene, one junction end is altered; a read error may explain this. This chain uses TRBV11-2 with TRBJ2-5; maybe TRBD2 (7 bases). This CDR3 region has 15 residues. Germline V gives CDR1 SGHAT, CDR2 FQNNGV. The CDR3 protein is CASSLEFAGAETQYF. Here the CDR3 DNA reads TGTGCCAGCAGCCTAGAATTCGCGGGGGCGGAGACCCAGTACTTC. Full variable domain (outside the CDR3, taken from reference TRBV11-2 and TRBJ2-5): EAGVAQSPRYKIIEKRQSVAFWCNPISGHATLYWYQQILGQGPKLLIQFQNNGVVDDSQLPKDRFSAERLKGVDSTLKIQPAKLEDSAVYLCASSLEFAGAETQYFGPGTRLLVL.

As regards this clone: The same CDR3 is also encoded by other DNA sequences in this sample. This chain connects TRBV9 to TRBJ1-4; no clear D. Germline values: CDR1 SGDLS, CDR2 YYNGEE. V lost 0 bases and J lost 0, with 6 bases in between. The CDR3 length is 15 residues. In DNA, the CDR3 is TGTGCCAGCAGCGTAGAGGGAGCAACTAATGAAAAACTGTTTTTT. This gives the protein CASSVEGATNEKLFF.

The CDR3, as DNA: TGTGCCAGCAGCTCTCAGCCAGATACGCAGTATTTT. It yields the protein CASSSQPDTQYF. This chain uses TRBV7-9 with TRBJ2-3; no definite D call. Looked up from germline, CDR1 is SEHNR and CDR2 is FQNEAQ (reference sequence). This CDR3 spans 12 amino acids. Trimming removed 4 bases from V and 4 bases from J, with 6 bases in between.

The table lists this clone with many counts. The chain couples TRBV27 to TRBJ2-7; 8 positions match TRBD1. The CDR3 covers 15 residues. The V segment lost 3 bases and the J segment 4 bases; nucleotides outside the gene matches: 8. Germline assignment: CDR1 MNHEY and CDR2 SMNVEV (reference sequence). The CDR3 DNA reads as TGTGCCAGCAGTTTGACAAAGTGGACAGGGTACGAGCAGTACTTC. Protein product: CASSLTKWTGYEQYF.

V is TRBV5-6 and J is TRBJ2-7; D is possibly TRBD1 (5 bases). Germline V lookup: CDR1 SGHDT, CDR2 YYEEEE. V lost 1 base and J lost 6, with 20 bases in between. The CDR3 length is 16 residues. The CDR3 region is CASSLNIWQGRGEQYF. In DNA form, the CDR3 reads TGTGCCAGCAGCTTGAATATCTGGCAGGGAAGGGGCGAGCAGTACTTC.

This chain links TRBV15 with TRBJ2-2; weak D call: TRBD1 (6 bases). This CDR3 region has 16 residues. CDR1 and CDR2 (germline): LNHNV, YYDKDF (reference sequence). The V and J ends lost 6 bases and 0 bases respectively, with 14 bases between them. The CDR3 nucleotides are TGTGCCACCAGTTTGCAGCCAGGGGCGAACACCGGGGAGCTGTTTTTT. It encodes CATSLQPGANTGELFF.

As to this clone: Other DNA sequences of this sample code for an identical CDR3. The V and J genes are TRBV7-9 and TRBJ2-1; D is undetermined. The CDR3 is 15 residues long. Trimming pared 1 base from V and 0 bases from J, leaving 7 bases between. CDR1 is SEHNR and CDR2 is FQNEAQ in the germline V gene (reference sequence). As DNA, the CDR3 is TGTGCCAGCAGCTTAGTGGGTTCCTCCTACAATGAGCAGTTCTTC. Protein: CASSLVGSSYNEQFF.

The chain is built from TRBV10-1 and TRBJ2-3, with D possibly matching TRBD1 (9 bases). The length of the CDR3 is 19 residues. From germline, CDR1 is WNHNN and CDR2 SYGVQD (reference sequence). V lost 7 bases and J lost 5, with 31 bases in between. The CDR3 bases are TGCGCCAGCATCATGATGGACAGGGGCAGAAAGCGGGAGAAAGATACGCAGTATTTT. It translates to CASIMMDRGRKREKDTQYF.

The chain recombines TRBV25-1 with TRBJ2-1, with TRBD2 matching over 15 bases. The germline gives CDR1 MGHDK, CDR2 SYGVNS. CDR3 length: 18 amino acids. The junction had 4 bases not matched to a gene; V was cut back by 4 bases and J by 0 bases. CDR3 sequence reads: CASSGPGLAGGSYNEQFF. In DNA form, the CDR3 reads TGTGCCAGCAGTGGACCGGGACTAGCGGGGGGCTCCTACAATGAGCAGTTCTTC.

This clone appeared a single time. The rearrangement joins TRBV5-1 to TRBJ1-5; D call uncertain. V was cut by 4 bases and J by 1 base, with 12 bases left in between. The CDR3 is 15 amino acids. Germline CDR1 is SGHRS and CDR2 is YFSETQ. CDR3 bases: TGCGCCAGCAGCCTTCGAGGTGGAAGCAATCAGCCCCAGCATTTT. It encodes CASSLRGGSNQPQHF.

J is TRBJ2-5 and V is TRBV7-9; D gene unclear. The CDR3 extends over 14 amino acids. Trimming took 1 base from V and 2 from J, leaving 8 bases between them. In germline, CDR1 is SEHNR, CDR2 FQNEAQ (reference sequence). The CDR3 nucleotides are TGTGCCAGCAGCTTAGATCCAACACAAGAGACCCAGTACTTC. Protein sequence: CASSLDPTQETQYF.

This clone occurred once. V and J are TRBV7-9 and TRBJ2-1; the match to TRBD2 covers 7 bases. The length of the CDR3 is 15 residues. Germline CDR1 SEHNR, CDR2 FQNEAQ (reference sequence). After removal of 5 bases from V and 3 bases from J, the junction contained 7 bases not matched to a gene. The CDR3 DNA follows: TGTGCCAGCAGCCAAACCGGGACTAACTACAATGAGCAGTTCTTC. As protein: CASSQTGTNYNEQFF.

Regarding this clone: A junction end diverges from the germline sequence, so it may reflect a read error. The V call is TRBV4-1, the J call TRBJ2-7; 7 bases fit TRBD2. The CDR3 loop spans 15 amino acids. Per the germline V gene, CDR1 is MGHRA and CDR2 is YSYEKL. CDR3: CAGSQAGEGTYEQYF. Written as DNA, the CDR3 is TGCGCCGGCAGCCAAGCCGGGGAGGGTACCTACGAGCAGTACTTC.

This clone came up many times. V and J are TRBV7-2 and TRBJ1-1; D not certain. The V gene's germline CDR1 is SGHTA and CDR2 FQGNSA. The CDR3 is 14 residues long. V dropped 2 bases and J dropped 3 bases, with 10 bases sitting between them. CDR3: CASSLSLLYTEAFF. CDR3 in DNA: TGTGCCAGCAGCTTAAGCCTCCTCTACACTGAAGCTTTCTTT. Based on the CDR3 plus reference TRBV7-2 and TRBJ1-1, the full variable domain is GAGVSQSPSNKVTEKGKDVELRCDPISGHTALYWYRQSLGQGLEFLIYFQGNSAPDKSGLPSDRFSAERTGGSVSTLTIQRTQQEDSAVYLCASSLSLLYTEAFFGQGTRLTVV.

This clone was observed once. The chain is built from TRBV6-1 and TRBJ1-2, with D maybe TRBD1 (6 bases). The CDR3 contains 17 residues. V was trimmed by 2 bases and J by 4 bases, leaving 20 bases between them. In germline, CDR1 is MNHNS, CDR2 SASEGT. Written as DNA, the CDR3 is TGTGCCAGCAGTGAAAGTATGGGGGAGGGGGGCGCCTATGGCTACACCTTC. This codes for CASSESMGEGGAYGYTF.

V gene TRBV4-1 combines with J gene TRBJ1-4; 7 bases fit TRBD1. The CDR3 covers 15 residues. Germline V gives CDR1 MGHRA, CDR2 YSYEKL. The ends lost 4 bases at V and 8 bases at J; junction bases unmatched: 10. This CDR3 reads CASSPSTGWNEKLFF. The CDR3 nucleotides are TGCGCCAGCAGCCCCTCGACAGGGTGGAACGAAAAACTGTTTTTT.

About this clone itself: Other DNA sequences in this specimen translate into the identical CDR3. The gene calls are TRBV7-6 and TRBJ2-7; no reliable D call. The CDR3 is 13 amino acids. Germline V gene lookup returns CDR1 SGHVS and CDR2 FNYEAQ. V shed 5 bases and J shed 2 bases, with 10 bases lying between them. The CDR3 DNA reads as TGTGCCAGCAGCCCCGGACCAGCCTACGAGCAGTACTTC. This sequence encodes CASSPGPAYEQYF.